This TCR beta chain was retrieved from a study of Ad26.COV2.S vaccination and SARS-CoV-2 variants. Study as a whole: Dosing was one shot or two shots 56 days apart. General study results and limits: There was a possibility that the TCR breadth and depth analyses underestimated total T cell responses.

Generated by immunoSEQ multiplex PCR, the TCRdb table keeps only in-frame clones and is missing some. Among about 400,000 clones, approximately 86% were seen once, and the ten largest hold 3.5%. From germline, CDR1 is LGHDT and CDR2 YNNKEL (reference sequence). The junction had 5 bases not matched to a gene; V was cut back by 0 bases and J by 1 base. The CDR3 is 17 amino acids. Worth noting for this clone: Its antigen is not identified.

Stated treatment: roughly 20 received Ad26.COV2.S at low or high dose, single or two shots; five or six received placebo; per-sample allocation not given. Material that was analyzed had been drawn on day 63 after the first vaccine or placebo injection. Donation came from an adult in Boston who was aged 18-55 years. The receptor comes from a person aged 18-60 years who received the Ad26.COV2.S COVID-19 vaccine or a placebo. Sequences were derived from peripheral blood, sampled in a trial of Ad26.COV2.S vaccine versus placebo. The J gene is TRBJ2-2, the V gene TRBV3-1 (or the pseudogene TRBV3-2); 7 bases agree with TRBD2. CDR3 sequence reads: CASSQDMERGNTGELFF. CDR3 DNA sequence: TGTGCCAGCAGCCAAGATATGGAGCGGGGGAACACCGGGGAGCTGTTTTTT.